This paragraph reports one T cell receptor beta chain. Looked up from germline, CDR1 is MDHEN and CDR2 is SYDVKM. The CDR3 is 15 residues long. V was trimmed by 3 bases and J by 4 bases, leaving 13 bases between them. TCRdb ran MiXCR on the RACE reads and lists one entry per CDR3 protein. The sample lists under 130,000 distinct CDR3 sequences; nearly 35% were seen once. These data come from a study of human T cells and chemical hapten exposure. On the study more broadly: Variation in per-sample TCR yields came mainly from small pooled library volume differences.

Time point described: patch test 3, about 24 weeks after DPC sensitization. Treatment of the sample: therapeutic diphenylcyclopropenone sensitization with weekly scalp DPC. The V gene is TRBV28, the J gene TRBJ2-1; no clear D gene. This clonotype was sampled from a man aged 40-49 years with alopecia areata. Some clones in this sample may be carry-over from other donors' samples. The sample was whole blood, taken in connection with sensitization to the hapten diphenylcyclopropenone (DPC). Written as DNA, the CDR3 is TGTGCCAGCAGTTTGCAACAGACCCCTTACAATGAGCAGTTCTTC. Translation: CASSLQQTPYNEQFF.